The 14 T cell receptor beta chains below were found in one sample sequenced in a study of spatial heterogeneity in lung cancer. Which antigens these TCRs recognize remains unknown. MiXCR was run by TCRdb on the 5' RACE reads, yielding one entry per CDR3 protein. The sample shows approximately 3,500 distinct CDR3 sequences, more than 7.5% of them seen only once. The time point here: sample taken at primary tumor resection. Study-wide results and limits: Counts of expanded alpha and beta TCRs within tumors tracked the tumor nonsynonymous mutation count.

The specimen was lung tumor tissue, collected at surgery. These receptors originate from a male donor with early-stage non-small cell lung cancer.

The chain joins TRBV5-4 to TRBJ2-2; 9 positions agree with TRBD1. Trimming removed 3 bases from V and 7 bases from J; junction bases left unmatched: 4. There are 14 residues in the CDR3. Germline CDR1 reads SGHNT; CDR2 reads YYREEE (reference sequence). The DNA of the CDR3 is TGTGCCAGCAGCTCGACAGGGGGGTACGGGGAGCTGTTTTTT. It yields the protein CASSSTGGYGELFF. The variable domain in full, completed from reference TRBV5-4 and TRBJ2-2, reads ETGVTQSPTHLIKTRGQQVTLRCSSQSGHNTVSWYQQALGQGPQFIFQYYREEENGRGNFPPRFSGLQFPNYSSELNVNALELDDSALYLCASSSTGGYGELFFGEGSRLTVL.

This clonotype was observed at least ten times. The CDR3 DNA reads as TGTGCCAGCAGAGTAGCGGGAGGTTCCACCGGGGAGCTGTTTTTT. Protein product: CASRVAGGSTGELFF. This chain connects TRBV28 to TRBJ2-2; 10 nucleotides align to TRBD2. Trimming took 6 bases from V and 4 from J; bases not matched to a gene: 5. The CDR3 sequence is 15 residues long. The germline CDR1 and CDR2 sequences are MDHEN and SYDVKM. Based on the CDR3 plus reference TRBV28 and TRBJ2-2, the full variable domain is DVKVTQSSRYLVKRTGEKVFLECVQDMDHENMFWYRQDPGLGLRLIYFSYDVKMKEKGDIPEGYSVSREKKERFSLILESASTNQTSMYLCASRVAGGSTGELFFGEGSRLTVL.

This clonotype is termed medium-sized. J is TRBJ2-7 and V is TRBV18, with D perhaps TRBD1 (5 bases). The CDR3 totals 13 residues. V shed 6 bases and J shed 3 bases, with 12 bases lying between them. Germline V gene sequence: CDR1 KGHSH, CDR2 LQKENI. The CDR3 protein is CASSRARDYEQYF. The CDR3 nucleotides read TGTGCCAGCTCCAGGGCCAGAGACTACGAGCAGTACTTC.

By its share, this clonotype is medium-sized (0.01 to 0.1%). The rearrangement joins TRBV29-1 to TRBJ1-2, with no clear D. V was shortened by 7 bases and J by 4 bases, with 10 bases between the two germline ends. Per germline, CDR1 SQVTM and CDR2 ANQGSEA. The CDR3 length is 11 residues. The CDR3 nucleotides are TGCAGCGCACGGACCGTCTATGGCTACACCTTC. This sequence encodes CSARTVYGYTF. The complete variable domain, with remaining parts taken from reference TRBV29-1 and TRBJ1-2, reads SAVISQKPSRDICQRGTSLTIQCQVDSQVTMMFWYRQQPGQSLTLIATANQGSEATYESGFVIDKFPISRPNLTFSTLTVSNMSPEDSSIYLCSARTVYGYTFGSGTRLTVV.

The rearrangement uses TRBV7-9 and TRBJ2-7; 15 positions match TRBD2. The V gene end was trimmed by 4 bases and the J gene end by 3 bases; junction bases not matched to a gene: 7. CDR1 and CDR2 (germline): SEHNR, FQNEAQ (reference sequence). This CDR3 contains 17 residues. Written as DNA, the CDR3 is TGTGCCAGCAGCTCCCAGGGACTAGCGGGAGGTCTCTACGAGCAGTACTTC. Its translation is CASSSQGLAGGLYEQYF.

This clonotype is termed medium-sized. The chain uses TRBV9 and TRBJ2-5; 9 positions match TRBD2. Trimming cost V 3 bases and J 7 bases; bases outside gene matches: 7. This CDR3 has 14 amino acids. Per the germline V gene, CDR1 is SGDLS and CDR2 is YYNGEE. The CDR3 protein is CASSAGLAGATQYF. Written as DNA, the CDR3 is TGTGCCAGCAGCGCGGGACTAGCTGGGGCGACCCAGTACTTC.

This clonotype is labeled medium-sized. This chain connects TRBV4-1 to TRBJ1-2; 7 bases line up with TRBD1. Losses at the gene ends were 4 bases for V and 4 bases for J; bases not matched to a gene: 9. This CDR3 region has 15 residues. Germline CDR1 reads MGHRA; CDR2 reads YSYEKL. The CDR3 here is CASSRETGIGYGYTF. The CDR3 coding sequence is TGCGCCAGCAGCCGAGAGACAGGGATTGGCTATGGCTACACCTTC.

The chain uses TRBV7-2 and TRBJ2-5; D is ambiguous. The CDR3 has 13 amino acids. V gave up 4 bases and J gave up 1 base, with 7 bases separating them. CDR1 is SGHTA, CDR2 FQGNSA, per germline. The CDR3 reads CASSYMVQETQYF. The CDR3 region has the DNA TGTGCCAGCAGCTACATGGTCCAAGAGACCCAGTACTTC.

This clonotype was found many times. The rearrangement joins TRBV20-1 to TRBJ1-1, with 7 bases aligning to TRBD1. The CDR3 sequence is 14 residues long. V shed 7 bases, J shed 5 bases, and the junction held 13 bases outside the gene matches. Looked up from germline, CDR1 is DFQATT and CDR2 is SNEGSKA (reference sequence). CDR3 protein: CSVSRGAYRTEAFF. In DNA form, the CDR3 reads TGCAGTGTGAGCAGGGGGGCTTATAGGACTGAAGCTTTCTTT.

The V and J genes are TRBV12-3 or TRBV12-4 and TRBJ2-3; the D is unclear. The length of the CDR3 is 11 residues. V dropped 7 bases and J dropped 4 bases, with 6 bases sitting between them. CDR3 bases: TGTGCCAGCAAAGAGGCAGATACGCAGTATTTT. Translating it yields CASKEADTQYF.

This clonotype was found a few times. This rearrangement joins TRBV11-2 to TRBJ2-7, with D possibly being TRBD1 (6 bases). The V end was cut by 3 bases, the J end by 4 bases, with 10 bases between. The germline V gene encodes CDR1 SGHAT and CDR2 FQNNGV. CDR3 length: 13 amino acids. The CDR3 DNA reads TGTGCCAGCAGCTTCCGACAGGATTACGAGCAGTACTTC. Protein: CASSFRQDYEQYF.

This clonotype is categorized as medium-sized (0.01 to 0.1%). The J gene is TRBJ2-5, the V gene TRBV6-1; 8 bases match TRBD2. This CDR3 has 15 residues. The V segment lost 4 bases and the J segment 2 bases; nucleotides outside the gene matches: 6. Per the germline V gene, CDR1 is MNHNS and CDR2 is SASEGT. CDR3 in DNA: TGTGCCAGCAGTGGCCGGGGGGGTTTTCAAGAGACCCAGTACTTC. As protein: CASSGRGGFQETQYF.

This clonotype is labeled medium-sized. This chain uses TRBV6-1 with TRBJ1-3; weak D call: TRBD1 (6 bases). CDR3 length: 15 amino acids. Germline values: CDR1 MNHNS, CDR2 SASEGT. Trimming removed 7 bases from V and 2 bases from J, with 15 bases in between. The CDR3 DNA reads TGTGCCAGCACCATGGATCCAGGGGCTGGAAACACCATATATTTT. Translating it yields CASTMDPGAGNTIYF.

Only a few counts were recorded for this clonotype. V usage is TRBV4-1 and J usage is TRBJ2-3; tentatively, D is TRBD1 or TRBD2 (5 bases each). Trimming took off 3 bases at V and 5 bases at J, with 9 bases between the two ends. Germline V gene lookup returns CDR1 MGHRA and CDR2 YSYEKL. This CDR3 is built from 13 residues. The CDR3 protein is CASSQGDGDTQYF. The CDR3 DNA reads TGCGCCAGCAGCCAGGGGGACGGAGATACGCAGTATTTT.